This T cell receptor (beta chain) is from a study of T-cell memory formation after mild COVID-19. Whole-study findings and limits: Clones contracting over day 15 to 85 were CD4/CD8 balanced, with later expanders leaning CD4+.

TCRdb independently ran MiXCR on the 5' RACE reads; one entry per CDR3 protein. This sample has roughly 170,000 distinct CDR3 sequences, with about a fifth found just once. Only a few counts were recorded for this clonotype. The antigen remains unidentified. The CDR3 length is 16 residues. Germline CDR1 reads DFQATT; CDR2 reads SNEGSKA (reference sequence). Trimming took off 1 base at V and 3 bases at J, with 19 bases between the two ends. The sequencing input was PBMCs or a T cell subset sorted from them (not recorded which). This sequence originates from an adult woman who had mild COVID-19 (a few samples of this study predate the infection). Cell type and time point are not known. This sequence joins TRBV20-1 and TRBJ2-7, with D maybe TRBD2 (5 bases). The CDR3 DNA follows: TGCAGTGCTAGAGCCGAGCGGCAGGAGCTAATCTACGAGCAGTACTTC. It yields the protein CSARAERQELIYEQYF.